This T cell receptor beta chain emerged from a study of T cell repertoires in cytomegalovirus infection. Overall study context: HLA-B-restricted CMV epitopes that are well studied, plus recently identified HLA-C-restricted ones, were used by the study. Indications came from public TCR beta signatures; they pointed to CMV infection and to a matching HLA type.

This clonotype came up a few times. The antigen remains undetermined. Germline values: CDR1 MDHEN, CDR2 SYDVKM. This CDR3 comprises 16 residues. Trimming removed 9 bases at V and 0 bases at J, with 19 bases between. TCRdb ran MiXCR on the reads and lists one entry per CDR3 protein. The data contain approximately 34,000 distinct CDR3 sequences, just over 50% of them singletons. The receptor comes from a human donor in good health (CMV status not recorded). Some clones in this sample may be carry-over from other donors' samples. This sequence joins TRBV28 and TRBJ2-3; D could derive from TRBD1 or TRBD2 (5 bases each). This specimen consisted of CD8+ T cells from cultured PBMCs, obtained from culture after CMV antigen stimulation. The DNA of the CDR3 is TGTGCCAGTCCCCCTAGGGACGTATCTAGCACAGATACGCAGTATTTT. It encodes CASPPRDVSSTDTQYF. The full variable domain, with the rest looked up from reference TRBV28 and TRBJ2-3, is DVKVTQSSRYLVKRTGEKVFLECVQDMDHENMFWYRQDPGLGLRLIYFSYDVKMKEKGDIPEGYSVSREKKERFSLILESASTNQTSMYLCASPPRDVSSTDTQYFGPGTRLTVL.